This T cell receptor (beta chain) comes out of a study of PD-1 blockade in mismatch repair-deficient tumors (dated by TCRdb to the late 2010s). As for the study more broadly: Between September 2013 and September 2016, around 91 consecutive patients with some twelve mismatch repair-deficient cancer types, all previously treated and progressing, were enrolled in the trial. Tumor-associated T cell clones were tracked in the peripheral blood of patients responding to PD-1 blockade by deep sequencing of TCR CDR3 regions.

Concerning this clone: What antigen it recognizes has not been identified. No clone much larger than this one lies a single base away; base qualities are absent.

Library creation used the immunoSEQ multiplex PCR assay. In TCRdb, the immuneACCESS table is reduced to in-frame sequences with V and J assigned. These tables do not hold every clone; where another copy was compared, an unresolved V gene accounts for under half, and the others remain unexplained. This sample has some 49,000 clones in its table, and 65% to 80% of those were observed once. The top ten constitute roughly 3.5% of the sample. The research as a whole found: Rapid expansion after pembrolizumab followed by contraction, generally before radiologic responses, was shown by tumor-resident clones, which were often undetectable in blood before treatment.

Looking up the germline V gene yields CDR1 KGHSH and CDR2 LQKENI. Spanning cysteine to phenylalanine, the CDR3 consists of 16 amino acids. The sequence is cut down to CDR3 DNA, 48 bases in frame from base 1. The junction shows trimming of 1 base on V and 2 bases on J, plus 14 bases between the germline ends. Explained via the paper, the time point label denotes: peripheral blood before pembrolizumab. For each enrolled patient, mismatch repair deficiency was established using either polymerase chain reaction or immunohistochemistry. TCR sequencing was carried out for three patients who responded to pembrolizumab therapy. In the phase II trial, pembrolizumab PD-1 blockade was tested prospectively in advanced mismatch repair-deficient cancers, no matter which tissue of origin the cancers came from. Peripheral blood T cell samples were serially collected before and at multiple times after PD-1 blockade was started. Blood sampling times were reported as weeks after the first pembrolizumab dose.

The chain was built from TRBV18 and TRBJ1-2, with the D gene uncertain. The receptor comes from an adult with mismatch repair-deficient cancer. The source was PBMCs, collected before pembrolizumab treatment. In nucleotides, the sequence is TGTGCCAGCTCACCACAGGATTTGACCGAAAACTATGGCTACACCTTC. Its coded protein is CASSPQDLTENYGYTF. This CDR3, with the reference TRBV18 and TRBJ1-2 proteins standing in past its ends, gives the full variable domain NAGVMQNPRHLVRRRGQEARLRCSPMKGHSHVYWYRQLPEEGLKFMVYLQKENIIDESGMPKERFSAEFPKEGPSILRIQQVVRGDSAAYFCASSPQDLTENYGYTFGSGTRLTVV.